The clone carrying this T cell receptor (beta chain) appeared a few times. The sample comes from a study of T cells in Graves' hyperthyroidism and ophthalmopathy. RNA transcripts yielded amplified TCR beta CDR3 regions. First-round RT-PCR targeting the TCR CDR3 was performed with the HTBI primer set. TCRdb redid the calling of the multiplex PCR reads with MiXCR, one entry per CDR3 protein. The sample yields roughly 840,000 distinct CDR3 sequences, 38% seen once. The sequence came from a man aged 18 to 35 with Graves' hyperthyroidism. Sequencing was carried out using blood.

For the CDR3, the DNA is TGCGCCAGCAGCATGTTGGAGGGTTTCACCGGGGAGCTGTTTTTT. Protein sequence: CASSMLEGFTGELFF. The chain joins TRBV5-1 to TRBJ2-2, with D possibly being TRBD2 (6 bases). This CDR3 is built from 15 residues. Germline CDR1 SGHRS, CDR2 YFSETQ. Deletions cut 4 bases from V and 4 bases from J, with 14 bases between.